These 4 T cell receptor beta chains originate from one sample sequenced in a study of CD8 T cells in ankylosing spondylitis (dated by TCRdb to about 2017). Receptor amplification or capture employed 5' RACE. The reads were generated on an Illumina HiSeq 2500. The public reads were run again by TCRdb, first through fastp at Q25 and then through MiXCR, and only productive beta chains were kept. CDR3 protein sequences are deduplicated, and each keeps its most common genes and DNA. Across this sample there are fewer than 350,000 distinct CDR3 sequences, with approximately 10% seen only once. The ten top clones hold roughly 9.1% of the sample. The sample comprised blood, either unsorted or a sorted T cell fraction (not recorded which). All receptors come from a female donor with ankylosing spondylitis or in good health (not recorded which).

This clonotype was counted between two and nine times. The V call is TRBV19, the J call TRBJ1-2; 10 bases are a match to TRBD1. Trimming took 4 bases from V and 2 from J; bases not matched to a gene: 10. The CDR3 runs to 17 residues. From germline, CDR1 is LNHDA and CDR2 SQIVND (reference sequence). DNA for the CDR3: TGTGCCAGTAGTACCCGGGACAGGGGAAAGAGAAACTATGGCTACACCTTC. Protein: CASSTRDRGKRNYGYTF. Full variable domain (rest looked up from reference TRBV19 and TRBJ1-2): DGGITQSPKYLFRKEGQNVTLSCEQNLNHDAMYWYRQDPGQGLRLIYYSQIVNDFQKGDIAEGYSVSREKKESFPLTVTSAQKNPTAFYLCASSTRDRGKRNYGYTFGSGTRLTVV.

Many counts were recorded for this clonotype. V and J are TRBV5-1 and TRBJ2-2; a possible D gene is TRBD1 (6 bases). CDR3 length equals 16 residues. Per germline, CDR1 SGHRS and CDR2 YFSETQ. Deletions cut 0 bases from V and 0 bases from J, with 9 bases between. The CDR3 DNA reads as TGCGCCAGCAGCTTGGGTGGGACAACGAACACCGGGGAGCTGTTTTTT. Protein product: CASSLGGTTNTGELFF.

This clonotype was found many times. The chain uses TRBV7-8 and TRBJ2-1, with 9 bases lining up with TRBD1. This CDR3 is 14 amino acids long. V shed 5 bases and J 6 bases; nucleotides not matched to a gene: 5. Per germline, CDR1 SGHVS and CDR2 FQNEAQ. This CDR3 reads CASSPGTGINEQFF. CDR3 in DNA: TGTGCCAGCAGCCCAGGGACAGGGATCAATGAGCAGTTCTTC. The whole variable domain, filled in from reference TRBV7-8 and TRBJ2-1, reads GAGVSQSPRYKVAKRGQDVALRCDPISGHVSLFWYQQALGQGPEFLTYFQNEAQLDKSGLPSDRFFAERPEGSVSTLKIQRTQQEDSAVYLCASSPGTGINEQFFGPGTRLTVL.

This clonotype was recorded at least ten times. V usage is TRBV12-3 or TRBV12-4 and J usage is TRBJ2-3; no reliable D call. Trimming pared 3 bases from V and 2 bases from J, leaving 6 bases between. The CDR3 contains 13 residues. CDR3 coding DNA: TGTGCCAGCAGTTTCCTCTACACAGATACGCAGTATTTT. It codes for CASSFLYTDTQYF.